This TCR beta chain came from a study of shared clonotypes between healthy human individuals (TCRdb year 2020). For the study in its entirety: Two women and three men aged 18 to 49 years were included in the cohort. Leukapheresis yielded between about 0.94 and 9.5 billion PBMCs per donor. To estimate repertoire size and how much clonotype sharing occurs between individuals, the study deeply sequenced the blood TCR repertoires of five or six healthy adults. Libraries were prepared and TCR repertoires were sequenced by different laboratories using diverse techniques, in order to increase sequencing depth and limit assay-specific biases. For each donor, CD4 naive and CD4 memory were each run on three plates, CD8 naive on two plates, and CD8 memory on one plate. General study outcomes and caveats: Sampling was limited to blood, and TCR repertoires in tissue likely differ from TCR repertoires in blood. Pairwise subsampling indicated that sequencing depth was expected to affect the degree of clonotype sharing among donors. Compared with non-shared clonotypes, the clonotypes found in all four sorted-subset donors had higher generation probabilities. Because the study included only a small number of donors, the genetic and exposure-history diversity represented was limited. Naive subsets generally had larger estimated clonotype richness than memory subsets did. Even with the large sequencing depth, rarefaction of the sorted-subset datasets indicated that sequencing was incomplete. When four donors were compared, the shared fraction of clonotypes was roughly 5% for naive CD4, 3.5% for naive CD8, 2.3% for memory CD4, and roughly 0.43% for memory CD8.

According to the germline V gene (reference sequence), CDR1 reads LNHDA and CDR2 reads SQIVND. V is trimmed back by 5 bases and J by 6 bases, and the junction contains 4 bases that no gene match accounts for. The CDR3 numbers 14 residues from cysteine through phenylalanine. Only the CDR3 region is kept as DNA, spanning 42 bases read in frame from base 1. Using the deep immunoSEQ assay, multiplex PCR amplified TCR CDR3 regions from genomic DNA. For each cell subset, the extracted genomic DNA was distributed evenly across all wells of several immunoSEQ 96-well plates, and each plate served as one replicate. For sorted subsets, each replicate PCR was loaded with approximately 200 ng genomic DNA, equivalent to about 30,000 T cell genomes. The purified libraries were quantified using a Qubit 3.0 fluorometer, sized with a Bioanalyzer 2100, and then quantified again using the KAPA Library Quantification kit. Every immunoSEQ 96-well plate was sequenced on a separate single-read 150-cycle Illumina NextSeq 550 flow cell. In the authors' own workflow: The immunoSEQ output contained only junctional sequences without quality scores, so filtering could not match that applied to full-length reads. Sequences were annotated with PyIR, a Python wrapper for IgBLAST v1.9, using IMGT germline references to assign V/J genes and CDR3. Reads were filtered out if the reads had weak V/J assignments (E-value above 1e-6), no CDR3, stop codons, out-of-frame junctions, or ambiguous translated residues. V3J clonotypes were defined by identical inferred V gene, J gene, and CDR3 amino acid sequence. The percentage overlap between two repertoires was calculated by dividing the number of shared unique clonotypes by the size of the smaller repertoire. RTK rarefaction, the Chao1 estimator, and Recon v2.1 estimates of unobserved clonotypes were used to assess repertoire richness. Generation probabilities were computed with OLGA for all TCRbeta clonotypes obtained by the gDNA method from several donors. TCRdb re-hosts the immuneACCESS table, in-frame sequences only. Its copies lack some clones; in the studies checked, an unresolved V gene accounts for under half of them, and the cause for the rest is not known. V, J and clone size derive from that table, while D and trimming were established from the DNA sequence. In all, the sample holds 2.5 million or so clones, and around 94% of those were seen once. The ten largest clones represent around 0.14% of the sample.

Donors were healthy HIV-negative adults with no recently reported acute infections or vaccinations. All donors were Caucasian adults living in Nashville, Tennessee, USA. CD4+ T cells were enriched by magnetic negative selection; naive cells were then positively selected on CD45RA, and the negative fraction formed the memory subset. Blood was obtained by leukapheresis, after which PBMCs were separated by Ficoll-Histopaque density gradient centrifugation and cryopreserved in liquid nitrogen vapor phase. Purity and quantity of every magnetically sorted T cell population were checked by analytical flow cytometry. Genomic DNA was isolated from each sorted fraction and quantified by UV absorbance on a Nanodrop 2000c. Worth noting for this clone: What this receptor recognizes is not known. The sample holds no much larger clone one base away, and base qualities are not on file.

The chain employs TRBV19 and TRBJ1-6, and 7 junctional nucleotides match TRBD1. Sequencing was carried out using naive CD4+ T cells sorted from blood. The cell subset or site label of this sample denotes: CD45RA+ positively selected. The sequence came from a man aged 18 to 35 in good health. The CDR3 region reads CASSPDRTNSPLHF. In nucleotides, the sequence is TGTGCCAGTAGTCCGGACAGGACTAATTCACCCCTCCACTTT.